This T cell receptor (beta chain) was identified in a study of control samples from healthy donors and cancer patients. Trimming shortened V by 2 bases and J by 4 bases, and 14 bases separated the two germline ends. Germline lookup yields CDR1 SGHVS and CDR2 FQNEAQ. The CDR3 has 16 amino acids. The assay was immunoSEQ multiplex PCR, and TCRdb's table has in-frame clones only and misses some. Of hundreds of thousands of clones in the sample, 80% to 95% were seen once. This clone turned up a few times. The rearrangement joins TRBV7-8 to TRBJ2-2, with D possibly matching TRBD2 (6 bases). The receptor was derived from a man between 35 and 55 years old with head and neck cancer. Material: PBMCs. The CDR3 DNA reads TGTGCCAGCAGCTTACCCGCGGGACGACCCACCGGGGAGCTGTTTTTT. Translating it yields CASSLPAGRPTGELFF.